These T cell receptor beta chains were read from a single sample in a study of siplizumab effects on memory and regulatory T cells. Generated by immunoSEQ multiplex PCR, the TCRdb table keeps only in-frame clones and is missing some. The table includes tens of thousands of clones, over 75% detected once. What was sequenced was Tregs sorted from blood. These TCRs come from a human donor in good health. Both conserved end residues are trimmed from each CDR3. A row's size may be missing; if present it is once, few, many or a size class.

TRBV9	.	TRBJ1-1	ASSVVPNPTEAF
TRBV19	.	TRBJ2-4	ASSPTTLITLAKNIQY
TRBV10-1	.	TRBJ2-7	ATKGSREQY
TRBV20-1	.	TRBJ1-1	SGEGFTEAF
TRBV7-8	.	TRBJ2-1	ASSRTSGSFNEQF
TRBV28	.	TRBJ2-5	ASRFRGEKTQY
TRBV19	few	TRBJ2-1	ASSIGLALWDEQF
TRBV18	.	TRBJ1-1	ASSPPAQPTEAF
TRBV18	.	TRBJ1-1	ASSPGQNTEAF
TRBV11-2	.	TRBJ1-2	ASSQVGQGGYGYT
TRBV5-1	.	TRBJ2-5	ASSLGRDVETQY
TRBV7-2	few	TRBJ2-5	ASSLGPVPGLETQY
TRBV19	once	TRBJ1-5	ASSIRRVGVGNQPQH
TRBV7-7	.	TRBJ1-1	ASSLSVNTEAF
TRBV28	.	TRBJ2-7	ASSTTYEQY
TRBV14	.	TRBJ2-2	ASSQERPGELF
TRBV6-6	.	TRBJ1-1	ASSVGGNTEAF
TRBV6-9	.	TRBJ2-7	ASSIHRGFEQY
TRBV6-6	.	TRBJ1-5	ASSYRGGVGNQPQH
TRBV28	once	TRBJ2-7	ASMGTGDHEQY
TRBV5-1	.	TRBJ2-7	ASSVGKYAGRSYEQY
TRBV11-2	.	TRBJ2-1	ASSGPGGTYNEQF
TRBV28	.	TRBJ2-7	ASRPRGSGRYEQY
TRBV4-1	few	TRBJ1-5	ASSLQAAYSLQGAGQPQH
TRBV30	.	TRBJ2-1	AWSVWTGKDNEQF
TRBV6-1	medium-sized	TRBJ1-5	ASRSPGLLGQPQH
TRBV19	.	TRBJ2-1	ASSIVQGWSYNEQF
TRBV6-1	.	TRBJ2-3	ASSEGGGDTQY
TRBV7-9	.	TRBJ2-1	ASSSGTGSRQF
TRBV29-1	few	TRBJ2-2	SVISHNTGELF
TRBV7-6	.	TRBJ2-1	ASSLMVAGVSNEQF
TRBV5-1	once	TRBJ2-2	ASSLLNTGELF
TRBV19	.	TRBJ1-4	ATRGGPLNEKLF
TRBV9	.	TRBJ2-5	ASSVAPSGGEQETQY
TRBV9	.	TRBJ1-3	ASSEEDGRSPGNTIY
TRBV11-1	.	TRBJ1-3	ASSFGHPSGNTIY
TRBV5-4	.	TRBJ2-3	ASSPRPGLAVEGDTQY
TRBV2	.	TRBJ1-6	ASLTDHRNSPLH
TRBV2	.	TRBJ2-3	ASSELADTQY
TRBV5-1	.	TRBJ2-1	ASSFIRGRHNEQF
TRBV7-9	.	TRBJ2-5	ASSDGLASGLQETQY
TRBV7-2	once	TRBJ1-1	ASSLTGMNTEAF
TRBV27	.	TRBJ1-2	ASSLQGSGYT
TRBV5-3	.	TRBJ2-7	ARSLAGRGYEQY
TRBV28	few	TRBJ2-7	ATTPGTGGYEQY
TRBV5-1	few	TRBJ2-1	ASSPLNGGRSYNEQF
TRBV11-2	.	TRBJ1-3	ASSLRQGPSGNTIY